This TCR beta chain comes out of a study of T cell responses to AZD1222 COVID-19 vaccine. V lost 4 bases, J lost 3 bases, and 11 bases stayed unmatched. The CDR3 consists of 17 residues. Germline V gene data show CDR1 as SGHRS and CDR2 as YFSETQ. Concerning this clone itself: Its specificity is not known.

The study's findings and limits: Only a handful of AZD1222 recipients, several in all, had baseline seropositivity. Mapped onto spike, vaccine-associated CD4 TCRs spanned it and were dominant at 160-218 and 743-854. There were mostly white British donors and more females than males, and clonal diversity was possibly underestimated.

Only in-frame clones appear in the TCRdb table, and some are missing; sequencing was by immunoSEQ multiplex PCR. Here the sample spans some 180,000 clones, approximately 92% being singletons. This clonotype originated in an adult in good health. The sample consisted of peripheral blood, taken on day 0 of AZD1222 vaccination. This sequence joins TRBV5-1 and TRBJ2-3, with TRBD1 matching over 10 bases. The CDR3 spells CASSALSGTGATDTQYF. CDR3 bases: TGCGCCAGCAGCGCGCTTTCCGGGACAGGGGCAACAGATACGCAGTATTTT.